One TCR beta chain is described in this entry. The antigen remains undetermined. A deep-level run was used for the assay. Libraries were prepared by immunoSEQ multiplex PCR; TCRdb keeps only in-frame clonotypes and omits some of them. The table includes 600,000 to 700,000 clones, approximately 73% detected once. This record comes from a study of shared clonotypes between healthy human individuals. Study observations and caveats: Larger richness was generally estimated for naive than memory subsets.

Looked up from germline, CDR1 is SGHNT and CDR2 is YYREEE (reference sequence). The CDR3 is 16 residues long. The V end lost 0 bases, the J end lost 1 base, and 13 bases lay between the germline ends. The source of this sequence is a woman younger than 45 in good health. The chain employs TRBV5-4 and TRBJ1-1; D not certain. What was sequenced was memory CD4+ T cells sorted from blood. The subset: CD45RA-negative fraction. CDR3 in DNA: TGTGCCAGCAGCTTGGGTATTGGCAGATCGAACACTGAAGCTTTCTTT. Translation gives CASSLGIGRSNTEAFF. Drawing the rest from reference TRBV5-4 and TRBJ1-1, the complete variable domain is ETGVTQSPTHLIKTRGQQVTLRCSSQSGHNTVSWYQQALGQGPQFIFQYYREEENGRGNFPPRFSGLQFPNYSSELNVNALELDDSALYLCASSLGIGRSNTEAFFGQGTRLTVV.